This T cell receptor beta chain was obtained from a study of T cell repertoires in cytomegalovirus infection. Germline loops: CDR1 SGHTA, CDR2 FQGNSA. This CDR3 comprises 15 residues. V lost 4 bases to trimming and J lost 4 bases, with 16 bases between them. This clonotype showed up many times. What it binds is not known. Study results and caveats: It was HLA-C-restricted CMV-specific TCR beta clonotypes that dominated the response ex vivo.

MiXCR was run by TCRdb on the reads, yielding one entry per CDR3 protein. Of nearly 650,000 distinct CDR3 sequences listed, 24% were seen once; the top ten hold around 8%. The gene calls are TRBV7-2 and TRBJ1-2; D gene unclear. The clonotype was recovered from a human donor in good health (CMV status not recorded). Some clones in this sample may be carry-over from other donors' samples. Sequencing input: CD8+ T cells from PBMCs. The CDR3 loop reads CASSYLDLLIYGYTF. CDR3 nucleotide sequence: TGTGCCAGCAGCTACCTGGATCTGTTGATCTATGGCTACACCTTC.